The clone carrying this T cell receptor beta chain was found a few times. The data are from a study of spatial heterogeneity in lung cancer. Looking at the study overall: Sequencing covered available follow-up PBMC samples collected a median of approximately 2 years after resection. The count of detected beta-chain sequences consistently exceeded that of alpha-chain sequences.

The germline V and J ends were trimmed by 4 bases and 8 bases, with 14 bases remaining between them. Germline CDR1 and CDR2: SQVTM and ANQGSEA. This CDR3 has 12 residues. The library protocol tagged each TCR cDNA with a unique molecular identifier. From the 5' RACE reads, TCRdb called clonotypes with MiXCR, one entry per CDR3 protein. The table has about 87,000 distinct CDR3 sequences, approximately 19% seen once. The time point denotes: blood at routine non-recurrence follow-up after resection. Unsorted tumor, nontumor lung tissue or cryopreserved PBMC supplied the whole RNA. The gene calls are TRBV29-1 and TRBJ1-2; D gene ambiguous. The specimen comprised PBMCs, sampled at follow-up. This TCR came from a male donor with early-stage non-small cell lung cancer. The CDR3, as DNA: TGCAGCGTTGGGGCTAGTTGGAGCGGCTACACCTTC. As protein: CSVGASWSGYTF.